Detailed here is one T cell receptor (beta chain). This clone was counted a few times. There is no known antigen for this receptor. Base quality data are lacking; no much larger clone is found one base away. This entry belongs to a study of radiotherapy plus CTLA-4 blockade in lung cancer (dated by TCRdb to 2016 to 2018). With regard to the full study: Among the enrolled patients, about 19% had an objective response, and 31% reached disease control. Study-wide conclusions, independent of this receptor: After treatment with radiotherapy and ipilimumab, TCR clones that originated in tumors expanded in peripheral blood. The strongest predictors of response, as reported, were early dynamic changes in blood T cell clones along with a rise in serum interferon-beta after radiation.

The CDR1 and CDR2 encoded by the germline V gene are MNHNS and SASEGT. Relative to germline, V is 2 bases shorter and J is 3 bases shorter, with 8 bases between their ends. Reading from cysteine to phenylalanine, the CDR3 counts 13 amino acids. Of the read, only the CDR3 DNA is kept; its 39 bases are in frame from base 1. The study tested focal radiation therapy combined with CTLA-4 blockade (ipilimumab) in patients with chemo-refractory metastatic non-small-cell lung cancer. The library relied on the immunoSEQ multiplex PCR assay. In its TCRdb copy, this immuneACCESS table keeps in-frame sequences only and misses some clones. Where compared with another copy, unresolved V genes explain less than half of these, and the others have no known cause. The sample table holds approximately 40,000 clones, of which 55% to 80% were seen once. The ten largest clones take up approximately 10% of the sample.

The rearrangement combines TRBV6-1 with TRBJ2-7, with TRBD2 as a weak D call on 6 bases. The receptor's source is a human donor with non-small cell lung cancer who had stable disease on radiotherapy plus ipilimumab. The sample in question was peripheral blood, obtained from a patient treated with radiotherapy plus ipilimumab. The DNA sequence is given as TGTGCCAGCAGTGAATGGGGGGACTACGAGCAGTACTTC. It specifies CASSEWGDYEQYF.